This entry lists 9 T cell receptor beta chains sequenced from one sample in a study of shared clonotypes between healthy human individuals. Measured with immunoSEQ multiplex PCR; TCRdb has only the in-frame clones, and not every one. The profile shows over a million clones, 70% to 80% of them singletons. Source material: memory CD4+ T cells from PBMCs. Subset described: CD45RA-negative fraction. These receptors were obtained from a man younger than 30 in good health. Some clones in this sample may be carry-over from other donors' samples.

The genes are TRBV5-4 and TRBJ1-3, with no clear D. Germline CDR1 is SGHNT and CDR2 is YYREEE (reference sequence). CDR3 size: 14 residues. Trimming took off 1 base at V and 7 bases at J, with 12 bases between the two ends. CDR3 residues: CASSLSGLWNTIYF. DNA for the CDR3: TGTGCCAGCAGCTTGTCGGGGTTGTGGAACACCATATATTTT.

As concerns this clone: The sample has other DNA sequences that encode this CDR3 too. The chain is built from TRBV18 and TRBJ2-1; 12 positions match TRBD2. Germline lookup yields CDR1 KGHSH and CDR2 LQKENI. The CDR3 is 16 amino acids. Trimming cost V 3 bases and J 4 bases; bases outside gene matches: 4. The CDR3 is CASSPPSGRAYNEQFF. In DNA form, the CDR3 reads TGTGCCAGCTCACCGCCTAGCGGGAGGGCTTACAATGAGCAGTTCTTC.

This chain joins TRBV10-3 and TRBJ2-3; TRBD2 matches 9 bases. Trimming at V came to 5 bases and at J to 1 base, leaving 4 bases not matched to a gene. Germline CDR1 and CDR2: ENHRY and SYGVKD. The CDR3 runs 15 residues. This CDR3 is CAISLAGERTDTQYF. Here the CDR3 DNA reads TGTGCCATCAGTTTAGCGGGAGAACGCACAGATACGCAGTATTTT.

This chain joins TRBV5-1 and TRBJ1-1, with a weak D call TRBD1 (5 bases). The germline V gene has CDR1 SGHRS and CDR2 YFSETQ. CDR3 length equals 14 residues. Between the trimmed V and J ends, which lost 1 base and 4 bases, there was a span of 11 bases. CDR3 in amino acids: CASSLSGGATEAFF. In DNA, the CDR3 is TGCGCCAGCAGCTTGTCTGGGGGAGCCACTGAAGCTTTCTTT.

The table lists this clone with many counts. The gene calls are TRBV5-6 and TRBJ1-2; unclear D gene. Germline CDR1 SGHDT, CDR2 YYEEEE. V lost 1 base and J 6 bases, leaving 13 bases between the germline ends. This CDR3 spans 14 amino acids. CDR3 region: CASSLFPLSDGYTF. The CDR3 region has the DNA TGTGCCAGCAGCTTGTTTCCCCTGAGTGATGGCTACACCTTC.

V usage is TRBV5-1 and J usage is TRBJ2-2; TRBD1 agrees at 9 bases. The germline gives CDR1 SGHRS, CDR2 YFSETQ. V trimming: 3 bases; J trimming: 4 bases; junction bases outside the gene matches: 4. This CDR3 is 15 amino acids long. CDR3 DNA sequence: TGCGCCAGCAGCTACCGGGACAGGGCCACCGGGGAGCTGTTTTTT. This codes for CASSYRDRATGELFF.

In its sample, this clone was seen once. The V gene is TRBV27, the J gene TRBJ1-5; D possibly corresponds to TRBD1 (5 bases). Trimming stripped 4 bases from V and 2 bases from J, with 15 bases between. The germline CDR1 and CDR2 sequences are MNHEY and SMNVEV (reference sequence). The CDR3 sequence is 16 residues long. CDR3 bases: TGTGCCAGCAGTTCCCGATGGGGGGTGGGCAATCAGCCCCAGCATTTT. Translated, it gives CASSSRWGVGNQPQHF.

The table lists this clone with a count of one. This chain connects TRBV2 to TRBJ2-1; 7 bases fit TRBD1. V lost 3 bases, J lost 2 bases, and 1 base stayed unmatched. The CDR3 runs 14 residues. CDR1 and CDR2 (germline): SNHLY, FYNNEI. CDR3 DNA sequence: TGTGCCAGCAGTGAGGACAGGACCTACAATGAGCAGTTCTTC. Encoded protein: CASSEDRTYNEQFF.

J is TRBJ2-1 and V is TRBV19; 12 bases align to TRBD2. J was trimmed by 4 bases and V by 3 bases; bases with no gene match: 7. Germline lookup yields CDR1 LNHDA and CDR2 SQIVND (reference sequence). The CDR3 consists of 17 residues. CDR3 in DNA: TGTGCCAGTAGTATCCCTAGCGGGAGGGGCGTATACAATGAGCAGTTCTTC. This translates into CASSIPSGRGVYNEQFF.